The clone carrying this T cell receptor (beta chain) was picked up many times. These data are taken from a study of CD8+CD57+ T cells in acquired aplastic anemia. Investigators profiled TCR beta VDJ and CDR3 from genomic DNA template. MiXCR, applied by TCRdb to the reads, yields one record per CDR3 protein. The data show some 200,000 distinct CDR3 sequences, with under 55% seen just once and around a tenth held by the top ten. The germline V gene encodes CDR1 SEHNR and CDR2 FQNEAQ (reference sequence). Trimming cost V 6 bases and J 1 base; bases outside gene matches: 4. The CDR3 is 15 residues long. Patients sequenced had flow cytometry evidence of CD8+CD57+ cell expansion.

The chain carries TRBV7-9 and TRBJ2-3; 10 nucleotides match TRBD2. The material sequenced was sorted CD4+, CD8+, or CD8+CD57+ T cells (not recorded which) from PBMCs. The TCR originated in a human donor with aplastic anemia. CDR3: CASRRGLAGTDTQYF. CDR3 nucleotides: TGTGCCAGCAGGCGAGGACTAGCGGGCACAGATACGCAGTATTTT.